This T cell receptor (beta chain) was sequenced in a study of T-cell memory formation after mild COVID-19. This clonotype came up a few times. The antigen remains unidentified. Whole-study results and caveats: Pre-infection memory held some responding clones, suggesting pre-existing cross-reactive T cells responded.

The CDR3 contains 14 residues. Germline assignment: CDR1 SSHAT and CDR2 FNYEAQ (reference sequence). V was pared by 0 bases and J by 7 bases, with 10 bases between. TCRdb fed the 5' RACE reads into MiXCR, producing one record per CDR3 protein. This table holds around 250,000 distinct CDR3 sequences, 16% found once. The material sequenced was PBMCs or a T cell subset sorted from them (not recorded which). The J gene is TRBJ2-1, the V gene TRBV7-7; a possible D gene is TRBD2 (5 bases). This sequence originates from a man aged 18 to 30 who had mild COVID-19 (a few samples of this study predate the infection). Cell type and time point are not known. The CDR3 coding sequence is TGTGCCAGCAGCTTAGCCACTAGTTTTAATGAGCAGTTCTTC. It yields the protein CASSLATSFNEQFF.